This T cell receptor beta chain was sequenced in a study of immune cell composition in non-small cell lung cancer. Whole-study findings and limits: Overall clonality, unlike maximal tumour-associated clone frequency, did not predict TIL reactivity.

The normal lung sample lay at least 3 cm, and maximally far, from the tumour. Only a few counts were recorded for this clone. Its antigen is currently unknown. TCRdb keeps only in-frame clones here, not all; method: immunoSEQ multiplex PCR. The data contain roughly 3,400 clones, just over 70% of them singletons. Germline V CDR1 and CDR2: SNHLY, FYNNEI. The CDR3 is made up of 15 amino acids. Germline trimming cut 5 bases from V and 5 bases from J; bases unmatched to any gene: 7. The V and J genes are TRBV2 and TRBJ2-5, with 11 bases fitting TRBD1. The receptor comes from a human donor with non-small cell lung cancer. The sequenced sample was non-adjacent lung tissue. CDR3 amino acids: CASSLGQGAWETQYF. In DNA, the CDR3 is TGTGCCAGCAGTTTAGGACAGGGGGCTTGGGAGACCCAGTACTTC.